This T cell receptor (beta chain) was captured in a study of naive and memory T cell subsets. Study-level findings and limits: TCR transcript changes with activation or differentiation may affect this RNA method.

The SP2 primer and nested alpha and beta constant region primers amplified ligated cDNA in four rounds. Reverse transcription of blood and skin TCR RNA was primed at alpha and beta constant regions. TCRdb used MiXCR to reprocess the 5' RACE reads, holding one entry per CDR3 protein. The repertoire holds tens of thousands of distinct CDR3 sequences, with 7.2% as singletons. TCR cDNA received a 3' ligated oligonucleotide that carried a UMI. Whole blood, 2 to 2.5 ml, came from adult healthy volunteers. Input was about 1 to 1,100 ng of DNase-treated total RNA without cell sorting. This clonotype was counted between two and nine times. Its antigen remains unknown. This CDR3 comprises 17 residues.

The sequence was collected from a male donor in good health. The chain links TRBV21-1 to TRBJ2-3; whether TRBD1, the table's D call, matches the DNA was not checked. TRBV21-1 corresponds to a pseudogene. The CDR3 loop is CASSKADRGLRTDTQYF. The CDR3 DNA is TGTGCCAGCAGCAAAGCGGACAGGGGACTACGAACAGATACGCAGTATTTT.